This T cell receptor beta chain stems from a study of blood T cell repertoires in COVID-19. Assay used: immunoSEQ multiplex PCR; TCRdb lists only in-frame clones, some missing. The top ten clones hold roughly 2.3% of a sample with 110,000 or so clones, just over 85% of them seen once. The ends were cut back, 5 bases at V and 15 bases at J, with 20 bases in the middle. There are 13 residues in the CDR3. Germline V gene data show CDR1 as MNHEY and CDR2 as SMNVEV (reference sequence). This sequence was found in a human donor in a cohort sampled during active COVID-19. The sample comprised peripheral blood. V usage is TRBV27 and J usage is TRBJ2-1, with a tentative D call TRBD1 (7 bases). CDR3 coding DNA: TGTGCCAGCAGTAATAGACAGGGACTTTTTGGGTTCTTC. This gives the protein CASSNRQGLFGFF.